This TCR beta chain came from a study of human T cells and chemical hapten exposure. The study's findings and limits: TCRs whose frequency exceeded 1 in 1000 remained the same following DPC sensitization.

At least ten counts were recorded for this clonotype. The antigen is unknown. In the library, unique molecular identifiers were attached to individual cDNA molecules. TCRdb re-derived calls from the RACE reads in MiXCR, one entry per CDR3 protein. This sample yields around 380,000 distinct CDR3 sequences, of which approximately 4.4% are seen a single time; approximately 2.5% belongs to the top ten. The germline V and J ends were trimmed by 0 bases and 2 bases, with 7 bases remaining between them. The CDR3 spans 14 residues. Germline lookup yields CDR1 SGHRS and CDR2 YFSETQ. Time point in this sample: patch test 1, 2 weeks after DPC sensitization. The sample's treatment: therapeutic diphenylcyclopropenone sensitization with weekly scalp DPC.

The material was whole blood, obtained in connection with sensitization to the hapten diphenylcyclopropenone (DPC). The source is a woman aged 50 to 60 with alopecia areata. Some clones in this sample may be carry-over from other donors' samples. The rearrangement links TRBV5-1 to TRBJ2-3, with D uncertain. The CDR3 is CASSLDGFTDTQYF. The CDR3 DNA reads as TGCGCCAGCAGCTTGGACGGATTCACAGATACGCAGTATTTT.